These 20 T cell receptor beta chains originate from one sample sequenced in a study of beta chain features in type 1 diabetes (dated by TCRdb to the late 2010s). Library preparation was by the immunoSEQ multiplex PCR assay. The entire isolated RNA was reverse transcribed using the High Capacity cDNA Reverse Transcription Kit, and thus expressed TCRB transcripts were sequenced. TCRdb mirrors the immuneACCESS table, restricted to in-frame sequences. Some clones are absent from its copies; in checked studies, under half trace to an unresolved V gene, and the reason for the others is unknown. In all, the sample holds around 340,000 clones, and around 20% of those were seen once. Approximately 0.041% of the sample belongs to the ten largest clones. The sequencing input was naive CD4+ T cells from blood. Explained via the paper, the cell subset or site label denotes: true naive CD4+ T cells. The receptors were gathered from a young woman in good health.

The V call is TRBV5-6, the J call TRBJ2-7; weak D call: TRBD2 (6 bases). CDR1 and CDR2 from the germline V gene are SGHDT and YYEEEE. Trimming cost V 4 bases and J 1 base, with 21 bases left between them. The CDR3 is 17 residues long. The CDR3, as DNA: TGTGCCAGCAGCCCAACCGGTCGCGGGGCGCGGTCCTACGAGCAGTACTTC. Translated, it gives CASSPTGRGARSYEQYF.

This clone came up a few times. The chain uses TRBV9 and TRBJ2-5; 9 nucleotides agree with TRBD2. V shed 4 bases and J 5 bases; nucleotides not matched to a gene: 6. CDR3 length equals 14 residues. Germline CDR1 and CDR2: SGDLS and YYNGEE. The chain's CDR3 is CASSTSSGAETQYF. CDR3 in DNA: TGTGCCAGCAGCACCTCTAGCGGGGCGGAGACCCAGTACTTC.

V and J are TRBV7-9 and TRBJ2-3; D is perhaps TRBD2 (5 bases). This CDR3 contains 15 residues. Trimming took 6 bases from V and 2 from J, leaving 15 bases between them. Germline V CDR1 and CDR2: SEHNR, FQNEAQ (reference sequence). CDR3 nucleotides: TGTGCCAGCAGATACGGCCGGACTCTCACAGATACGCAGTATTTT. Its translation is CASRYGRTLTDTQYF.

With respect to this clone: This CDR3 is also generated by other DNA sequences in the sample. V is TRBV4-1 and J is TRBJ1-2, with 9 bases fitting TRBD1. Germline V CDR1 and CDR2: MGHRA, YSYEKL. V lost 4 bases and J lost 5; bases outside the gene matches: 8. The CDR3 totals 15 residues. The CDR3 region is CASSPAGTGSYGYTF. The DNA for the CDR3 is TGCGCCAGCAGCCCCGCCGGGACAGGGAGTTATGGCTACACCTTC.

The CDR3 DNA follows: TGTGCCACCCTTAGCACAGATACGCAGTATTTT. Protein product: CATLSTDTQYF. V usage is TRBV10-3 and J usage is TRBJ2-3; no clear D. The CDR3 runs 11 residues. V lost 10 bases and J 0 bases, leaving 5 bases between the germline ends. Germline values: CDR1 ENHRY, CDR2 SYGVKD.

This sequence joins TRBV18 and TRBJ2-5, with D possibly TRBD1 on 6 matching bases. The CDR3 covers 15 residues. Germline V gene lookup returns CDR1 KGHSH and CDR2 LQKENI. V was clipped by 1 base and J by 0 bases, with 9 bases between them. The CDR3 here is CASSPLRGNQETQYF. The CDR3 nucleotides read TGTGCCAGCTCACCACTGAGGGGGAACCAAGAGACCCAGTACTTC.

This clone was seen a few times. V is TRBV25-1 and J is TRBJ1-1, with D maybe TRBD1 (5 bases). The length of the CDR3 is 14 residues. Trimming took off 3 bases at V and 3 bases at J, with 11 bases between the two ends. Germline CDR1 MGHDK, CDR2 SYGVNS. CDR3 residues: CASSEPGMDTEAFF. DNA for the CDR3: TGTGCCAGCAGTGAGCCAGGGATGGACACTGAAGCTTTCTTT. The full variable domain, rest sourced from reference TRBV25-1 and TRBJ1-1, is EADIYQTPRYLVIGTGKKITLECSQTMGHDKMYWYQQDPGMELHLIHYSYGVNSTEKGDLSSESTVSRIRTEHFPLTLESARPSHTSQYLCASSEPGMDTEAFFGQGTRLTVV.

V is TRBV5-1 and J is TRBJ1-1; no clear D. Looked up from germline, CDR1 is SGHRS and CDR2 is YFSETQ. There are 15 residues in the CDR3. V lost 3 bases and J 1 base, leaving 13 bases between the germline ends. CDR3 sequence (DNA): TGCGCCAGCAGCTCCCTCTGGCCAACGAACACTGAAGCTTTCTTT. This encodes CASSSLWPTNTEAFF.

The chain carries TRBV28 and TRBJ2-2; 10 bases fit TRBD2. The germline V gene has CDR1 MDHEN and CDR2 SYDVKM. V dropped 5 bases and J dropped 5; count of bases not matched to a gene: 11. The CDR3 runs to 17 residues. The CDR3 nucleotides read TGTGCCAGCAGTCCCCCCGGACTAGCGGAACCTACCGGGGAGCTGTTTTTT. Translated, it gives CASSPPGLAEPTGELFF.

This clone was picked up a small number of times. This chain connects TRBV7-9 to TRBJ2-7, with 7 bases aligning to TRBD2. The germline V gene has CDR1 SEHNR and CDR2 FQNEAQ (reference sequence). V lost 5 bases, J lost 5 bases, and 3 bases stayed unmatched. The CDR3 is made up of 12 amino acids. DNA of the CDR3: TGTGCCAGCAGCCCTGGGAGGGACGAGCAGTACTTC. Protein product: CASSPGRDEQYF.

The chain uses TRBV11-2 and TRBJ2-7; a possible D gene is TRBD1 (6 bases). This CDR3 region has 14 residues. The germline CDR1 and CDR2 sequences are SGHAT and FQNNGV. Trimming removed 2 bases from V and 0 bases from J, with 8 bases in between. In nucleotides, the CDR3 is TGTGCCAGCAGCTTATTAGGGGGCTCCTACGAGCAGTACTTC. It is translated as CASSLLGGSYEQYF.

This clone was seen only a few times. The chain couples TRBV29-1 to TRBJ2-1, with D possibly matching TRBD1 (7 bases). The length of the CDR3 is 14 residues. V gave up 8 bases and J gave up 1 base, with 15 bases separating them. Germline V gene lookup returns CDR1 SQVTM and CDR2 ANQGSEA. The CDR3 region is CSSQGGSSYNEQFF. The CDR3 DNA sequence: TGCAGCTCGCAGGGGGGTTCTTCCTACAATGAGCAGTTCTTC.

V gene TRBV9 combines with J gene TRBJ2-5; 9 positions agree with TRBD2. This CDR3 comprises 15 residues. CDR1 is SGDLS and CDR2 is YYNGEE in the germline V gene. V lost 4 bases and J lost 1; bases outside the gene matches: 5. The CDR3 DNA reads TGTGCCAGCAGCCTGACTAGCGGCCCCCAAGAGACCCAGTACTTC. As protein: CASSLTSGPQETQYF.

This clone was picked up a small number of times. V usage is TRBV7-9 and J usage is TRBJ1-2, with 7 bases fitting TRBD1. The CDR3 runs 13 residues. Looked up from germline, CDR1 is SEHNR and CDR2 is FQNEAQ (reference sequence). Trimming at V came to 5 bases and at J to 8 bases, leaving 8 bases not matched to a gene. CDR3 nucleotides: TGTGCCAGCAGCGCCGACAGGGTTCAAGGCTACACCTTC. This encodes CASSADRVQGYTF. Looking up the rest from reference TRBV7-9 and TRBJ1-2 gives the full variable domain: DTGVSQNPRHKITKRGQNVTFRCDPISEHNRLYWYRQTLGQGPEFLTYFQNEAQLEKSRLLSDRFSAERPKGSFSTLEIQRTEQGDSAMYLCASSADRVQGYTFGSGTRLTVV.

The chain is built from TRBV15 and TRBJ2-1; TRBD1 matches 10 bases. The CDR3 is made up of 17 amino acids. Germline V lookup: CDR1 LNHNV, CDR2 YYDKDF (reference sequence). V shed 1 base, J shed 2 bases, and the junction held 5 bases outside the gene matches. The CDR3 region has the DNA TGTGCCACCAGCAGAGGCGGGACAGGGGCCCCCTACAATGAGCAGTTCTTC. This codes for CATSRGGTGAPYNEQFF.

This clone showed up just a few times. The J gene is TRBJ2-7, the V gene TRBV7-9; 8 positions match TRBD1. Germline CDR1 SEHNR, CDR2 FQNEAQ (reference sequence). The CDR3 spans 15 residues. The V gene end was trimmed by 5 bases and the J gene end by 6 bases; junction bases not matched to a gene: 12. The CDR3 DNA reads as TGTGCCAGCAGCCCAGGGGGGACAGGTCGATCCGAGCAGTACTTC. Encoded protein: CASSPGGTGRSEQYF.

V gene TRBV7-2 combines with J gene TRBJ1-5, with 7 nucleotides matching TRBD1. V trimming: 5 bases; J trimming: 7 bases; junction bases outside the gene matches: 5. Germline values: CDR1 SGHTA, CDR2 FQGNSA. The CDR3 consists of 13 residues. The CDR3 sequence: CASSQDRAQPQHF. The CDR3 DNA is TGTGCCAGCAGCCAAGACAGGGCCCAGCCCCAGCATTTT.

The chain combines TRBV9 with TRBJ1-1; D gene unclear. This CDR3 has 14 amino acids. Trimming left V 3 bases short and J 5 bases short, with 14 bases between. Germline V CDR1 and CDR2: SGDLS, YYNGEE. The CDR3 region has the DNA TGTGCCAGCAGCGCGAGGGCGGTGGGGACTGAAGCTTTCTTT. It encodes CASSARAVGTEAFF.

This clone was counted only a few times. The chain recombines TRBV6-1 with TRBJ2-6; D gene uncertain. The V gene's germline CDR1 is MNHNS and CDR2 SASEGT. The CDR3 runs to 16 residues. Trimming cost V 4 bases and J 0 bases, with 10 bases left between them. The CDR3 loop is CASSAGRISGANVLTF. As DNA, the CDR3 is TGTGCCAGCAGTGCAGGCCGGATCTCTGGGGCCAACGTCCTGACTTTC.

The chain recombines TRBV9 with TRBJ1-6; D remains ambiguous. CDR3 length equals 14 residues. Deletions cut 0 bases from V and 6 bases from J, with 7 bases between. Per germline, CDR1 SGDLS and CDR2 YYNGEE. In DNA form, the CDR3 reads TGTGCCAGCAGCGTAGTGTGGAGTAATTCACCCCTCCACTTT. This encodes CASSVVWSNSPLHF.